This TCR beta chain stems from a study of T cells in tuberculosis. In the study overall: T cells were selected with CD1B tetramers loaded with glucose monomycolate.

About this clone: This CDR3 is also generated by other DNA sequences in the sample.

The V and J ends lost 5 bases and 4 bases respectively, with 15 bases between them. The CDR3 has 14 amino acids. Germline CDR1 reads SGHNT; CDR2 reads YYREEE (reference sequence). Sequencing of TCR-alpha and TCR-beta chains was unpaired. Assay used: immunoSEQ multiplex PCR; TCRdb lists only in-frame clones, some missing. The sample holds about 58,000 clones, roughly 87% seen once. Findings and limits, study-wide: T cells binding CD1B-GMM tetramer weakly possibly escaped the sort.

Cells were sorted from thawed PBMC rested overnight and stained with GMM-loaded CD1B tetramer, viability dye and anti-CD3. CD1B tetramers were loaded with Rhodococcus equi-derived C32 glucose monomycolate. This clonotype was sampled from an adult woman with latent tuberculosis. The chain employs TRBV5-4 and TRBJ2-5; weak D call: TRBD1 (5 bases). The material sequenced was CD1b-GMM tetramer-negative cells sorted from PBMCs. The DNA of the CDR3 is TGTGCCAGCAGTTTCGACAGAAGACTAGAGACCCAGTACTTC. Protein sequence: CASSFDRRLETQYF.